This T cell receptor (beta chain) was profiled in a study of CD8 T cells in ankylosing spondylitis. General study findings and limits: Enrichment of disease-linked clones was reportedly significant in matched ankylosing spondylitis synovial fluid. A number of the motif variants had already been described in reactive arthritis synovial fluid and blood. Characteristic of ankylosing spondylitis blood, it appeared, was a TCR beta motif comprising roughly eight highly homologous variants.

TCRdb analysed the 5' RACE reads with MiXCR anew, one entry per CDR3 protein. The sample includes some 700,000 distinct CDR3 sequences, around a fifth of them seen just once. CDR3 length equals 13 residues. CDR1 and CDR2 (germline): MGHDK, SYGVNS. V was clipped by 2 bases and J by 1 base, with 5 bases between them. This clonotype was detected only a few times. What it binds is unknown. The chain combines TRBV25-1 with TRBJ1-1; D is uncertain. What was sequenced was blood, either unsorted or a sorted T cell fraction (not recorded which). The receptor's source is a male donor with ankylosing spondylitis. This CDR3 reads CASSEVGNTEAFF. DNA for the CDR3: TGTGCCAGCAGTGAAGTCGGGAACACTGAAGCTTTCTTT.